This is a list of T cell receptor beta chains from one sample in a study of blood T cell repertoires in COVID-19. Generated by immunoSEQ multiplex PCR, the TCRdb table keeps only in-frame clones and is missing some. The sample gives about 64,000 clones, roughly 91% of which show up once; 1.6% is in the top ten. What was sequenced was peripheral blood. All receptors come from a human donor in a cohort sampled during active COVID-19. Each CDR3 is given with its conserved first and last residue. A D gene is named only where the DNA matches it firmly. Not every row has a clone size; where given, it reads once, few, many or a size class.

TRBV24-1	-	TRBJ2-1	-	TGTGCCACCTCTAGGTACAATGAGCAGTTCTTC	CATSRYNEQFF
TRBV5-6	-	TRBJ2-1	few	TGTGCCAGCAGCCCGACAGGCTTTTTACAGTTCTTC	CASSPTGFLQFF
TRBV24-1	TRBD2	TRBJ2-5	-	TGTGCCACCTCAGGACTAGCGGGAGTAGGTCAAGAGACCCAGTACTTC	CATSGLAGVGQETQYF
TRBV4-3	-	TRBJ2-7	-	TGCGCCAGCAGCCAAGATCCGAGTAGCATCGAGCAGTACTTC	CASSQDPSSIEQYF
TRBV2	TRBD1	TRBJ2-1	-	TGTGCCAGCAGGGCGGGGACAGGGGGGATGGTTTCAGCGGGCCTCTCCTACAATGAGCAGTTCTTC	CASRAGTGGMVSAGLSYNEQFF
TRBV7-9	-	TRBJ1-1	-	TGTGCCAGCAGCGAACAGGGAACCAACACTGAAGCTTTCTTT	CASSEQGTNTEAFF
TRBV27	-	TRBJ1-6	-	TGTGCCAGCAGTCTGGGTTGGGAGGATTCACCCCTCCACTTT	CASSLGWEDSPLHF
TRBV28	-	TRBJ1-2	-	TGTGCCAGCAGTTTATTGCGCGGGGGGGTCACAGGTGGCTATGGCTACACCTTC	CASSLLRGGVTGGYGYTF
TRBV6-5	TRBD1	TRBJ2-5	-	TGTGCCAGCCGCCCCGGGACAGGGAGCGAGTCCCAGTACTTC	CASRPGTGSESQYF
TRBV6-5	TRBD2	TRBJ2-3	once	TGTGCCAGCAGCTTAGCGGGACCCCTCACAGATACGCAGTATTTT	CASSLAGPLTDTQYF
TRBV4-1	TRBD2	TRBJ2-3	-	TGCGCCAGCAGCCAAGATGAGCTAGCGGGGTCTAGCACAGATACGCAGTATTTT	CASSQDELAGSSTDTQYF
TRBV27	-	TRBJ1-3	-	TGTGCCAGCAGTTTGAGTCTTTCGGGGGGCCCTGGAAACACCATATATTTT	CASSLSLSGGPGNTIYF
TRBV9	-	TRBJ2-1	-	TGTGCCAGCAGCGTAGGTAGGGGAACAAACAATGAGCAGTTCTTC	CASSVGRGTNNEQFF
TRBV4-2	TRBD1	TRBJ2-1	-	TGTGCCAGCAGCCAGTCACTACCGTTGACAGGGACAGGGCAGTTCTTC	CASSQSLPLTGTGQFF
TRBV7-8	TRBD1	TRBJ2-1	-	TGTGCCAGCAGCTTTGACAGGGGAGGCTACAATGAGCAGTTCTTC	CASSFDRGGYNEQFF
TRBV28	-	TRBJ1-2	-	TGTGCCAGCGGGGGGGAGGGCGGCTATGGCTACACCTTC	CASGGEGGYGYTF
TRBV7-2	-	TRBJ2-7	-	TGTGCCAGCAGCCCAAGCTGGACATACGAGCAGTACTTC	CASSPSWTYEQYF
TRBV9	TRBD1	TRBJ2-3	-	TGTGCCAGCAGCCCCATGGACAGGCGAAGCACAGATACGCAGTATTTT	CASSPMDRRSTDTQYF
TRBV27	-	TRBJ1-1	-	TGTGCCAGCAAGAACAGGGTTGGAACTGAAGCTTTCTTT	CASKNRVGTEAFF
TRBV7-9	-	TRBJ1-3	few	TGTGCCAGCAGCTTAGGCTCAGGCGTCTCTGGAAACACCATATATTTT	CASSLGSGVSGNTIYF
TRBV19	-	TRBJ2-3	-	TGTGCCAGTAAAAAACTAGAGACGGGGGATACGCAGTATTTT	CASKKLETGDTQYF
TRBV6-5	TRBD2	TRBJ2-7	once	TGTGCCAGCAGGAAGCGGGAGATGACGCGCGAGCAGTACTTC	CASRKREMTREQYF
TRBV4-1	-	TRBJ1-2	few	TGCGCCAGCAGCCAACAGGGCGCAGGGCGTACTGGCTACACCTTC	CASSQQGAGRTGYTF
TRBV10-3	-	TRBJ2-7	-	TGTGCCATCAGTGATAACAGGGTGGGGGCCGGCGAGCAGTACTTC	CAISDNRVGAGEQYF
TRBV7-3	-	TRBJ2-5	-	TGTGCCAGCAGCTTAGGCGTTGCTAGCATGGTTGAGACCCAGTACTTC	CASSLGVASMVETQYF
TRBV11-3	-	TRBJ2-2	-	TGTGCCAGCAGCTTAAATTCGGTCACCGGGGAGCTGTTTTTT	CASSLNSVTGELFF
TRBV6-5	TRBD1	TRBJ2-3	-	TGTGCCAGCAGGCGAGGGACAGGGATAGATACGCAGTATTTT	CASRRGTGIDTQYF
TRBV18	TRBD2	TRBJ2-1	-	TGTGCCAGCTCAGCCGGGACTAGCGCATACAATGAGCAGTTCTTC	CASSAGTSAYNEQFF
TRBV5-1	-	TRBJ2-1	-	TGCGCCAGCAGCTACAACTACAATGAGCAGTTCTTC	CASSYNYNEQFF
TRBV11-2	-	TRBJ2-7	-	TGTGCCAGCAGCTTATTTCAGGCAGGCGAGCAGTACTTC	CASSLFQAGEQYF
TRBV18	TRBD2	TRBJ2-6	-	TGTGCCAGCTCATCGGGACTAGCGGGAACGGGAGGGGCCAACGTCCTGACTTTC	CASSSGLAGTGGANVLTF
TRBV29-1	TRBD1	TRBJ1-1	-	TGCAGCGTTCGATTCCAGGGGGCGGAGGCTTTCTTT	CSVRFQGAEAFF
TRBV18	-	TRBJ1-3	-	TGTGCCAGCTCACCCGCTGAGGACACCATATATTTT	CASSPAEDTIYF
TRBV19	TRBD2	TRBJ2-2	-	TGTGCCAGTAGCGCCTCGGGGGGGAGAGGCGGGGAGCTGTTTTTT	CASSASGGRGGELFF
TRBV19	-	TRBJ2-1	-	TGTGCCAGTAGTCCCGCTAGATACAATGAGCAGTTCTTC	CASSPARYNEQFF
TRBV9	TRBD1	TRBJ2-7	few	TGTGCCAGCAGCGTGGGACAGGGGCGGGAGCAGTACTTC	CASSVGQGREQYF
TRBV7-8	TRBD2	TRBJ2-1	-	TGTGCCAGCAGCACCCGACTAGCGGGACTATCCTACAATGAGCAGTTCTTC	CASSTRLAGLSYNEQFF
TRBV6-1	TRBD1	TRBJ1-1	-	TGTGCCAGCAGTGAAGCCAGGGGGAGAACTGAAGCTTTCTTT	CASSEARGRTEAFF
TRBV5-1	TRBD1	TRBJ2-3	-	TGCGCCAGCAGCTTCTCAGGGGGTTTCATCGCAGATACGCAGTATTTT	CASSFSGGFIADTQYF
TRBV18	-	TRBJ2-2	-	TGTGCCAGCTCAAGTACGGGATACACCGGGGAGCTGTTTTTT	CASSSTGYTGELFF
TRBV6-2/TRBV6-3	-	TRBJ2-2	-	TGTGCCAGCACCCCCATACGGGGGATATCGGGGGAGCTGTTTTTT	CASTPIRGISGELFF
TRBV25-1	TRBD2	TRBJ2-1	-	TGTGCCAGCAGTGAACGGACTAGCGGGGACTACAATGAGCAGTTCTTC	CASSERTSGDYNEQFF
TRBV18	TRBD1	TRBJ1-1	-	TGTGCCAGCTCACAAGGACAGGGGCGCACTGAAGCTTTCTTT	CASSQGQGRTEAFF
TRBV29-1	-	TRBJ1-2	-	TGCAGCGTTGCCCTAGCGGGGATTGGTGGCTACACCTTC	CSVALAGIGGYTF
TRBV5-1	TRBD2	TRBJ2-3	-	TGCGCCAGCAGCGAGGGGGCTAGCGGGAGAACAGATACGCAGTATTTT	CASSEGASGRTDTQYF
TRBV7-2	TRBD2	TRBJ2-2	-	TGTGCCAGCAGCCCCGACCCCCGACTAGCGGGGGACACCGGGGAGCTGTTTTTT	CASSPDPRLAGDTGELFF